These 21 T cell receptor beta chains were sequenced from one sample in a study of cytomegalovirus exposure and HLA in healthy donors. PCR amplification relied on 60 Vbeta primers (plus 13 Jbeta primers). Sequencing used immunoSEQ multiplex PCR; TCRdb keeps in-frame clones, though not all of them. The table has 50,000 or so clones, about 67% seen once. Sequenced sample: PBMCs. The receptors shown here come from a man aged 35 to 55 in good health and CMV-seropositive.

In the case of this clone: One junction end disagrees with the germline gene, perhaps due to a read error. J is TRBJ1-4 and V is TRBV5-6; 8 bases fit TRBD1. The CDR3 runs to 16 residues. Germline CDR1 is SGHDT and CDR2 is YYEEEE. CDR3: CAGSPDRGETNEKLFF. CDR3 DNA: TGTGCCGGCAGCCCCGACAGGGGAGAAACTAATGAAAAACTGTTTTTT. The variable domain in full, with the rest retrieved from reference TRBV5-6 and TRBJ1-4, is DAGVTQSPTHLIKTRGQQVTLRCSPKSGHDTVSWYQQALGQGPQFIFQYYEEEERQRGNFPDRFSGHQFPNYSSELNVNALLLGDSALYLCAGSPDRGETNEKLFFGSGTQLSVL.

This clone was seen more than once but under ten times. The junction and the germline gene differ at one end; a read error may be behind it. The rearrangement links TRBV6-1 to TRBJ1-6; D is perhaps TRBD1 (5 bases). The CDR3 extends over 14 amino acids. Germline V gene lookup returns CDR1 MNHNS and CDR2 SASEGT. CDR3 sequence reads: CASSKAGTGSPLHF. The CDR3 DNA follows: TGTGCCAGCAGTAAAGCGGGGACTGGATCACCCCTCCACTTT.

This clone was seen just once. The chain uses TRBV19 and TRBJ1-1, with TRBD1 as a possible D gene (5 bases). Looked up from germline, CDR1 is LNHDA and CDR2 is SQIVND (reference sequence). The CDR3 sequence is 13 residues long. Trimming pared 2 bases from V and 5 bases from J, leaving 9 bases between. The CDR3 region is CASSISRETEAFF. The CDR3 DNA reads as TGTGCCAGTAGTATAAGCAGGGAAACTGAAGCTTTCTTT.

This chain joins TRBV7-2 and TRBJ2-7; D gene ambiguous. Germline loops: CDR1 SGHTA, CDR2 FQGNSA. V was pared by 0 bases and J by 7 bases, with 16 bases between. The CDR3 has 15 amino acids. The CDR3 DNA reads as TGTGCCAGCAGCTTAGCGCTTCAGGCCGATAGGGAGCAGTACTTC. Translated: CASSLALQADREQYF.

This clone has a single count. J is TRBJ2-7 and V is TRBV19; the D is unclear. Germline V gene data show CDR1 as LNHDA and CDR2 as SQIVND (reference sequence). This CDR3 comprises 14 residues. Trimming pared 3 bases from V and 7 bases from J, leaving 16 bases between. Here the CDR3 reads CASSILGASEEQYF. As DNA, the CDR3 is TGTGCCAGTAGTATCCTCGGTGCCTCGGAGGAGCAGTACTTC.

The chain employs TRBV6-1 and TRBJ2-7; 11 bases fit TRBD1. The germline CDR1 and CDR2 sequences are MNHNS and SASEGT. The junction had 5 bases not matched to a gene; V was cut back by 6 bases and J by 1 base. This CDR3 comprises 15 residues. CDR3 DNA sequence: TGTGCCAGCAGGGGACAGGGGGGATTGTCCTACGAGCAGTACTTC. It specifies CASRGQGGLSYEQYF.

This clone has only one observation. The V call is TRBV7-3, the J call TRBJ1-1; the match to TRBD1 covers 7 bases. CDR3 length equals 13 residues. Losses at the gene ends were 4 bases for V and 11 bases for J; bases not matched to a gene: 10. Germline V CDR1 and CDR2: SGHTA, FQGTGA. CDR3 loop: CASSSTRGTDAFF. The CDR3 coding sequence is TGTGCCAGCAGCTCAACGAGGGGGACAGACGCTTTCTTT.

The gene calls are TRBV7-9 and TRBJ1-2; D not resolved. CDR1 and CDR2 (germline): SEHNR, FQNEAQ (reference sequence). V lost 4 bases and J lost 4, with 10 bases in between. This CDR3 has 13 residues. In DNA, the CDR3 is TGTGCCAGCAGCTCTGTACAGTTCTATGGCTACACCTTC. Protein: CASSSVQFYGYTF.

The genes are TRBV2 and TRBJ1-2; perhaps TRBD1 as D (6 bases). The germline V and J ends were trimmed by 2 bases and 5 bases, with 15 bases remaining between them. Germline loops: CDR1 SNHLY, CDR2 FYNNEI. The CDR3 sequence is 15 residues long. This CDR3 reads CASSEHPGVEYGYTF. The CDR3 DNA is TGTGCCAGCAGTGAACACCCAGGGGTGGAGTATGGCTACACCTTC.

The gene calls are TRBV13 and TRBJ2-2, with 7 bases fitting TRBD1. Unmatched junction bases numbered 9, after V lost 4 bases and J lost 4 bases. Germline V gene data show CDR1 as PRHDT and CDR2 as FYEKMQ (reference sequence). The CDR3 runs 16 residues. The chain's CDR3 is CASSWGQSPSTGELFF. CDR3 in DNA: TGTGCCAGCAGCTGGGGACAGTCTCCGAGCACCGGGGAGCTGTTTTTT.

This clone was recorded only once. The genes are TRBV6-5 and TRBJ1-5; D remains unclear. Deletions cut 6 bases from V and 2 bases from J, with 11 bases between. Per the germline V gene, CDR1 is MNHEY and CDR2 is SVGAGI. There are 14 residues in the CDR3. The CDR3, as DNA: TGTGCCAGCAGACCCATGAGGGGCAATCAGCCCCAGCATTTT. This gives the protein CASRPMRGNQPQHF.

The chain links TRBV2 to TRBJ2-6; TRBD1 agrees at 10 bases. The CDR3 loop spans 17 amino acids. Trimming took 5 bases from V and 4 from J; bases not matched to a gene: 8. Per the germline V gene, CDR1 is SNHLY and CDR2 is FYNNEI. CDR3 nucleotide sequence: TGTGCCAGCAGTTCGACAGGGGGCGCGTCGGGGGCCAACGTCCTGACTTTC. Its protein is CASSSTGGASGANVLTF. Together with reference TRBV2 and TRBJ2-6, the CDR3 gives the full variable domain: EPEVTQTPSHQVTQMGQEVILRCVPISNHLYFYWYRQILGQKVEFLVSFYNNEISEKSEIFDDQFSVERPDGSNFTLKIRSTKLEDSAMYFCASSSTGGASGANVLTFGAGSRLTVL.

The V and J genes are TRBV7-8 and TRBJ1-5, with D possibly TRBD1 on 5 matching bases. The germline V and J ends were trimmed by 0 bases and 4 bases, with 10 bases remaining between them. The CDR3 extends over 15 amino acids. The germline gives CDR1 SGHVS, CDR2 FQNEAQ. CDR3 sequence reads: CASSLAGQKNQPQHF. The CDR3 nucleotides are TGTGCCAGCAGCTTAGCGGGGCAGAAGAATCAGCCCCAGCATTTT.

The chain recombines TRBV6-1 with TRBJ2-7; D perhaps matches TRBD2 (5 bases). The CDR3 sequence is 14 residues long. V dropped 2 bases and J dropped 6 bases, with 14 bases sitting between them. CDR1 MNHNS and CDR2 SASEGT come from the germline V gene. The DNA for the CDR3 is TGTGCCAGCAGTGAAATTGAGGGAAATCCCGAGCAGTACTTC. This encodes CASSEIEGNPEQYF.

J is TRBJ2-7 and V is TRBV7-2; 9 positions match TRBD1. The germline CDR1 and CDR2 sequences are SGHTA and FQGNSA. This CDR3 region has 14 residues. V dropped 4 bases and J dropped 3; count of bases not matched to a gene: 4. The CDR3 region is CASSSGTGIYEQYF. The CDR3 nucleotides read TGTGCCAGCAGCTCCGGGACAGGGATCTACGAGCAGTACTTC.

This chain connects TRBV29-1 to TRBJ2-2, with D possibly being TRBD1 (6 bases). V dropped 4 bases and J dropped 4 bases, with 16 bases sitting between them. This CDR3 is built from 15 residues. Germline V gene data show CDR1 as SQVTM and CDR2 as ANQGSEA. The CDR3 DNA sequence: TGCAGCGTTGTCAAAGGGCGAGGGGGCACCGGGGAGCTGTTTTTT. It codes for CSVVKGRGGTGELFF.

This rearrangement joins TRBV6-1 to TRBJ1-6, with 7 bases aligning to TRBD1. V gave up 2 bases and J gave up 6 bases; unmatched junction bases: 13. Germline CDR1 and CDR2: MNHNS and SASEGT. This CDR3 comprises 18 residues. The CDR3 loop is CASSETTFQGVSNSPLHF. The CDR3 DNA is TGTGCCAGCAGTGAAACTACCTTTCAGGGGGTATCTAATTCACCCCTCCACTTT.

The V gene is TRBV5-4, the J gene TRBJ2-1; TRBD1 matches at 10 bases. V lost 10 bases to trimming and J lost 7 bases; unmatched junction nucleotides: 11. This CDR3 spans 14 amino acids. Germline V gene lookup returns CDR1 SGHNT and CDR2 YYREEE (reference sequence). The CDR3 protein is CAFHRDRGRNEQFF. In DNA, the CDR3 is TGTGCCTTCCACCGGGACAGGGGAAGAAATGAGCAGTTCTTC.

The V gene is TRBV16, the J gene TRBJ2-7; D gene unclear. Germline V gene lookup returns CDR1 KGHSY and CDR2 FQNENV. This CDR3 is built from 12 residues. Trimming took 3 bases from V and 5 from J, leaving 8 bases between them. CDR3 protein: CASSHSLDEQYF. The CDR3 DNA follows: TGTGCCAGCAGCCATTCCCTCGACGAGCAGTACTTC.

The chain's CDR3 is CASSPGQFDHTF. As DNA, the CDR3 is TGTGCCAGCTCACCAGGACAATTTGACCACACCTTC. The chain carries TRBV18 and TRBJ1-2, with D possibly matching TRBD1 (5 bases). The germline CDR1 and CDR2 sequences are KGHSH and LQKENI. V gave up 2 bases and J gave up 12 bases, with 13 bases separating them. The length of the CDR3 is 12 residues.

This chain connects TRBV5-1 to TRBJ2-5, with D possibly being TRBD2 (5 bases). The CDR3 contains 13 residues. Germline V lookup: CDR1 SGHRS, CDR2 YFSETQ. V was cut by 4 bases and J by 5 bases, with 12 bases left in between. In DNA, the CDR3 is TGCGCCAGCAGCCGTGGAGAGGGTGAGACCCAGTACTTC. Translation: CASSRGEGETQYF.